This is a list of T cell receptor beta chains from one sample in a study of lymphopenia after photon versus proton radiotherapy. Repertoires were generated with immunoSEQ multiplex PCR, while TCRdb's copy carries only in-frame clones and drops some. This sample has nearly 25,000 clones; 82% occur once, and the top ten carry 21%. This specimen was peripheral blood, taken from a patient treated with proton-based radiotherapy. These receptors all stem from a woman between 65 and 79 years old with pancreatic cancer. Both conserved end residues are part of each CDR3. D genes are given only for firm matches. Clone size is stated in some rows and not others, as once, few, many or a class when expanded.

TRBV5-1	15	TRBJ1-3	medium-sized	-	CASSPDRPSGNTIYF	TGCGCCAGCAGCCCCGACAGGCCCTCTGGAAACACCATATATTTT
TRBV7-6	14	TRBJ2-2	few	-	CASRGDRVTGELFF	TGTGCCAGCAGAGGGGACCGGGTCACCGGGGAGCTGTTTTTT
TRBV10-3	15	TRBJ2-2	-	-	CAISGSGLDTGELFF	TGTGCCATCAGTGGTTCAGGGTTGGACACCGGGGAGCTGTTTTTT
TRBV14	15	TRBJ2-7	once	TRBD1	CASSRGTGGFYEQYF	TGTGCCAGCAGCCGAGGTACAGGGGGATTCTACGAGCAGTACTTC
TRBV6-6	16	TRBJ2-5	-	TRBD2	CASSPSLGLAGETQYF	TGTGCCAGCAGCCCGAGTCTTGGACTAGCGGGAGAGACCCAGTACTTC
TRBV5-1	17	TRBJ2-5	few	-	CASSLAGRGNRAETQYF	TGCGCCAGCAGCTTGGCGGGCAGGGGCAATAGAGCGGAGACCCAGTACTTC
TRBV28	15	TRBJ2-7	-	TRBD2	CASSLASGIQVEQYF	TGTGCCAGCAGTTTGGCAAGCGGGATCCAAGTCGAGCAGTACTTC
TRBV6-1	13	TRBJ1-1	-	TRBD1	CASRAGGNTEAFF	TGTGCCAGCAGGGCAGGGGGGAACACTGAAGCTTTCTTT
TRBV11-2	14	TRBJ1-6	medium-sized	TRBD1	CASNPGQAFSPLHF	TGTGCCAGCAACCCGGGACAGGCGTTTTCACCCCTCCACTTT
TRBV14	15	TRBJ2-7	-	TRBD2	CASSQFIAGSYEQYF	TGTGCCAGCAGCCAGTTCATAGCGGGGTCCTACGAGCAGTACTTC
TRBV15	19	TRBJ1-2	-	TRBD1	CATSRVSTGGYLIYYGYTF	TGTGCCACCAGCAGGGTATCGACAGGGGGCTATTTGATTTACTATGGCTACACCTTC
TRBV6-6	13	TRBJ2-7	-	-	CASLSGSNYEQYF	TGTGCCAGCTTGAGTGGTAGTAACTACGAGCAGTACTTC
TRBV10-3	12	TRBJ2-7	-	TRBD1	CATGDSNYEQYF	TGTGCCACCGGGGACAGCAACTACGAGCAGTACTTC
TRBV4-3	21	TRBJ1-1	-	TRBD1	CASSQDLLGQGDVGWNTEAFF	TGCGCCAGCAGCCAAGATCTCCTAGGACAGGGGGACGTAGGGTGGAACACTGAAGCTTTCTTT
TRBV5-1	13	TRBJ1-4	-	-	CASSLGQNEKLFF	TGCGCCAGCAGCTTGGGACAGAATGAAAAACTGTTTTTT
TRBV9	15	TRBJ2-2	-	-	CASSVRPANTGELFF	TGTGCCAGCAGCGTCCGGCCTGCGAACACCGGGGAGCTGTTTTTT
TRBV15	14	TRBJ1-5	-	-	CATSRDLDNQPQHF	TGTGCCACCAGCAGAGATCTAGACAATCAGCCCCAGCATTTT
TRBV30	15	TRBJ2-7	-	-	CAWSVGAELTYEQYF	TGTGCCTGGAGTGTAGGGGCGGAGCTCACCTACGAGCAGTACTTC
TRBV19	14	TRBJ2-3	-	TRBD2	CATGGRTSTDTQYF	TGTGCCACTGGCGGGAGGACTAGCACAGATACGCAGTATTTT
TRBV5-1	14	TRBJ1-1	-	-	CASSTTQMNTEAFF	TGCGCCAGCAGCACAACTCAAATGAACACTGAAGCTTTCTTT
TRBV4-3	17	TRBJ2-3	-	TRBD2	CASSQETGRAAADTQYF	TGCGCCAGCAGCCAAGAAACCGGGAGGGCCGCGGCAGATACGCAGTATTTT
TRBV7-9	14	TRBJ2-4	-	-	CASSLAPGQNIQYF	TGTGCCAGCAGCTTAGCCCCCGGACAGAACATTCAGTACTTC
TRBV28	13	TRBJ1-5	-	-	CASGDNGNQPQHF	TGTGCCAGCGGGGACAACGGCAATCAGCCCCAGCATTTT
TRBV9	13	TRBJ2-7	-	TRBD1	CASSVGTGVEQYF	TGTGCCAGCAGCGTAGGGACAGGGGTCGAGCAGTACTTC
TRBV4-2	15	TRBJ2-3	-	TRBD1	CASSQTGQATDTQYF	TGTGCCAGCAGCCAAACTGGACAGGCGACAGATACGCAGTATTTT
TRBV21-1	18	TRBJ1-3	-	-	CASSKLGPREVSGNTIYF	TGTGCCAGCAGCAAATTGGGTCCCCGGGAGGTTTCAGGAAACACCATATATTTT
TRBV7-3	17	TRBJ2-2	-	TRBD2	CASSPRTSGRVPGELFF	TGTGCCAGCAGCCCGAGGACTAGCGGGAGGGTTCCCGGGGAGCTGTTTTTT
TRBV6-6	13	TRBJ1-5	-	-	CASSYRDNQPQHF	TGTGCCAGCAGTTATAGAGACAATCAGCCCCAGCATTTT
TRBV7-8	14	TRBJ2-3	-	-	CATQVGGTTDTQYF	TGTGCCACCCAGGTTGGGGGGACCACAGATACGCAGTATTTT
TRBV6-6	14	TRBJ2-1	-	TRBD2	CASSQSSGLNEQFF	TGTGCCAGCAGCCAGAGTAGCGGGCTCAATGAGCAGTTCTTC
TRBV30	12	TRBJ2-7	-	-	CAWSFGPLEQYF	TGTGCCTGGTCGTTTGGGCCCCTCGAGCAGTACTTC
TRBV7-9	18	TRBJ2-1	-	-	CASSLGPSGQSSYNEQFF	TGTGCCAGCAGCTTAGGCCCGTCGGGACAAAGCTCCTACAATGAGCAGTTCTTC
TRBV6-5	14	TRBJ2-2	-	-	CASSSAWSTGELFF	TGTGCCAGCAGCTCCGCCTGGAGCACCGGGGAGCTGTTTTTT
TRBV18	15	TRBJ1-2	once	TRBD1	CASSPGTGRDYGYTF	TGTGCCAGCTCACCGGGGACAGGGAGGGACTATGGCTACACCTTC
TRBV7-6	20	TRBJ2-5	-	TRBD1	CASRPTGTGINLAVPETQYF	TGTGCCAGCAGGCCTACCGGGACAGGGATTAATCTCGCTGTTCCGGAGACCCAGTACTTC
TRBV5-8	15	TRBJ1-4	-	-	CASSLGGLQNEKLFF	TGTGCCAGCAGCTTGGGGGGACTGCAAAATGAAAAACTGTTTTTT
TRBV9	14	TRBJ2-7	-	-	CASSVQGGGHEQYF	TGTGCCAGCAGCGTACAGGGGGGCGGTCACGAGCAGTACTTC
TRBV19	20	TRBJ2-3	-	TRBD2	CASSNRPGLAGVASTDTQYF	TGTGCCAGTAGTAATCGCCCGGGACTAGCGGGAGTGGCTAGCACAGATACGCAGTATTTT
TRBV25-1	16	TRBJ2-5	-	-	CASSEYDRSYQETQYF	TGTGCCAGCAGTGAATATGACAGAAGTTACCAAGAGACCCAGTACTTC
TRBV28	12	TRBJ1-6	few	-	CASSPGNSPLHF	TGTGCCAGCAGTCCAGGGAATTCACCCCTCCACTTT
TRBV19	14	TRBJ2-3	-	TRBD1	CASMRTGNTDTQYF	TGTGCCAGTATGCGGACAGGGAACACAGATACGCAGTATTTT
TRBV7-2	16	TRBJ2-7	once	TRBD2	CASSRNLAGGSYEQYF	TGTGCCAGCAGCCGGAACCTAGCGGGAGGCTCCTACGAGCAGTACTTC
TRBV4-2	14	TRBJ2-5	-	-	CASSQVLGQETQYF	TGTGCCAGCAGCCAAGTATTAGGACAAGAGACCCAGTACTTC
TRBV4-3	14	TRBJ2-3	-	TRBD2	CASSRTSETDTQYF	TGCGCCAGCAGTCGGACTAGCGAGACAGATACGCAGTATTTT
TRBV5-4	15	TRBJ2-5	-	-	CASSLDVGHQETQYF	TGTGCCAGCAGCTTAGATGTTGGGCACCAAGAGACCCAGTACTTC
TRBV5-1	15	TRBJ2-7	-	TRBD1	CASSQPTGSSYEQYF	TGCGCCAGCAGCCAACCGACAGGGAGCTCCTACGAGCAGTACTTC
TRBV28	14	TRBJ2-7	-	-	CASSLGQPPYEQYF	TGTGCCAGCAGTCTCGGACAGCCGCCTTACGAGCAGTACTTC
TRBV19	14	TRBJ1-5	few	-	CASRLERDNQPQHF	TGTGCCAGTAGGCTCGAGAGGGACAATCAGCCCCAGCATTTT
TRBV30	15	TRBJ2-7	-	-	CAWRTSGAPTYEQYF	TGTGCCTGGAGGACCTCGGGGGCTCCCACCTACGAGCAGTACTTC
TRBV4-3	14	TRBJ1-2	-	-	CASSQVRQDDGYTF	TGCGCCAGCAGCCAAGTTCGGCAGGATGATGGCTACACCTTC
TRBV7-3	14	TRBJ2-7	-	TRBD2	CASSLKREVVEQYF	TGTGCCAGCAGCTTAAAGCGGGAGGTGGTCGAGCAGTACTTC
TRBV28	14	TRBJ2-7	-	-	CASSLAQINYEQYF	TGTGCCAGCAGTTTAGCCCAAATTAACTACGAGCAGTACTTC
TRBV7-6	11	TRBJ2-2	-	-	CASGNTGELFF	TGTGCCAGCGGGAACACCGGGGAGCTGTTTTTT